This T cell receptor beta chain is from a study of blood T cell repertoires in COVID-19. Background on the study: Samples came from the United States, Italy and Spain, spanning acute and convalescent COVID-19. PBMCs, B-cell-depleted T cells, or T cells provided the cDNA or gDNA that made up the material.

Assay used: immunoSEQ multiplex PCR; TCRdb lists only in-frame clones, some missing. The table shows about 230,000 clones, with 80% to 90% occurring only once. This receptor was obtained from an elderly woman with active or convalescent COVID-19. The sample comprised peripheral blood.

The CDR3 region has the DNA TGTGCCAGCAGCACCCCAGGGACAACAAACAATGAGCAGTTCTTC. Translation gives CASSTPGTTNNEQFF. The chain links TRBV9 to TRBJ2-1; a possible D gene is TRBD1 (6 bases). Trimming pared 4 bases from V and 5 bases from J, leaving 16 bases between. Looked up from germline, CDR1 is SGDLS and CDR2 is YYNGEE. The CDR3 extends over 15 amino acids.